The entry below gives a single TCR beta chain sequence along with its context. No antigen is known for it. Base qualities are not recorded, but no much larger clone differs from it by a single base. Library method: the immunoSEQ multiplex PCR assay. What TCRdb holds here is the immuneACCESS table cut down to in-frame rearrangements. Part of the clones is not present; checked against another copy, under half of the missing clones reflect an unresolved V gene, and the others are unexplained. A total of 99,000 or so clones appear in this sample, under 90% of them only once. The biggest ten clones account for approximately 13% of the sample. The CDR3 numbers 17 residues from cysteine through phenylalanine. The only DNA kept is the CDR3, 51 bases in frame from the first base. The germline V gene sets CDR1 to SGHTA and CDR2 to FQGNSA. V drops 4 bases and J drops 5 bases, leaving 20 bases in between. The data originate from a study of control samples from healthy donors and cancer patients (dated by TCRdb to about 2020).

Source material: blood. The TCR originated in a woman aged 45 to 65 in good health. This sequence uses TRBV7-2 and TRBJ2-2; tentative D gene TRBD2, with 6 bases matching. The CDR3 reads CASSSGSPNLNTGELFF. The DNA sequence follows: TGTGCCAGCAGCTCCGGGAGCCCAAATTTGAATACCGGGGAGCTGTTTTTT.